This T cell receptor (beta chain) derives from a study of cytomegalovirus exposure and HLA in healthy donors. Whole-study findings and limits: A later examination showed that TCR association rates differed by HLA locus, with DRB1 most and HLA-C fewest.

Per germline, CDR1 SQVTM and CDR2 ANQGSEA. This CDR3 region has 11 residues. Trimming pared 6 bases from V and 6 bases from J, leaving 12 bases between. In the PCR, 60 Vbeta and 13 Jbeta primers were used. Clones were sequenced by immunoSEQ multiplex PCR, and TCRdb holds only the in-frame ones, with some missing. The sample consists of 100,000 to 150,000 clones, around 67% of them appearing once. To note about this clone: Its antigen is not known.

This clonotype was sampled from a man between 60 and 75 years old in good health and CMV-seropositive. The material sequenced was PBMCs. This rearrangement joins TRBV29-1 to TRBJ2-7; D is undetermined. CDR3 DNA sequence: TGCAGCGTGATCCGGGTCGGCGAGCAGTACTTC. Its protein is CSVIRVGEQYF.